The following is a T cell receptor (beta chain) sequence with its context. Its antigen remains unknown. Blood sampling took place at baseline, cycle 4 day 1, and cycle 7 day 1. V lost 7 bases to trimming and J lost 5 bases; unmatched junction nucleotides: 26. The CDR3 has 19 residues. Per the germline V gene, CDR1 is SGHNT and CDR2 is YENEEA. The sample is drawn from a study of OX40 agonist ivuxolimab in advanced cancers. Study as a whole: With ivuxolimab, an agonistic anti-OX40 (CD134) antibody, patients were treated.

The protocol was immunoSEQ multiplex PCR, while the TCRdb copy is restricted to in-frame clones and leaves out a portion. The table has 25,000 to 30,000 clones, approximately 86% seen once. Study-wide results and caveats: The study did not work out the antigen specificity of the expanded peripheral T cells. Clonal expansion from baseline to week 6 occurred in both CD4+ and CD8+ T cells.

This sequence originates from an adult with an advanced solid tumor such as melanoma, head and neck, liver or kidney cancer. Sequenced material: CD4+ or CD8+ T cells sorted from blood, taken in a trial of the OX40 agonist ivuxolimab. The chain uses TRBV11-3 and TRBJ2-7, with 7 bases matching TRBD1. CDR3 sequence: CASTSLIDRVKSGTHEQYF. For the CDR3, the DNA is TGTGCCAGCACCTCATTAATTGACAGGGTTAAATCCGGTACCCACGAGCAGTACTTC.